Following are 20 T cell receptor beta chains from one sample sequenced in a study of cytomegalovirus exposure and HLA in healthy donors. Researchers ran the PCR with 60 Vbeta and 13 Jbeta primers. Clones were read by immunoSEQ multiplex PCR, and TCRdb kept only the in-frame ones, dropping some. This table holds approximately 110,000 clones, approximately 80% found once. Sequenced input: PBMCs. These receptors originate from a middle-aged man in good health and CMV-seronegative.

The J gene is TRBJ1-4, the V gene TRBV27; D unresolved. From germline, CDR1 is MNHEY and CDR2 SMNVEV (reference sequence). CDR3 size: 15 residues. V was cut by 2 bases and J by 7 bases, with 14 bases left in between. The chain's CDR3 is CASSLTGSAREKLFF. The CDR3 bases are TGTGCCAGCAGTTTAACGGGGTCGGCGCGTGAAAAACTGTTTTTT.

V usage is TRBV7-2 and J usage is TRBJ2-7, with 10 bases lining up with TRBD1. This CDR3 comprises 14 residues. Germline V gene sequence: CDR1 SGHTA, CDR2 FQGNSA. J lost 2 bases, V lost 4 bases, and 2 bases had no gene match. CDR3 nucleotides: TGTGCCAGCAGCTGGGGACAGGGGACCTACGAGCAGTACTTC. Translation gives CASSWGQGTYEQYF. Based on the CDR3 plus reference TRBV7-2 and TRBJ2-7, the full variable domain is GAGVSQSPSNKVTEKGKDVELRCDPISGHTALYWYRQSLGQGLEFLIYFQGNSAPDKSGLPSDRFSAERTGGSVSTLTIQRTQQEDSAVYLCASSWGQGTYEQYFGPGTRLTVT.

The gene calls are TRBV19 and TRBJ1-1, with D unresolved. The CDR3 totals 11 residues. Trimming shortened V by 3 bases and J by 7 bases, and 6 bases separated the two germline ends. Germline values: CDR1 LNHDA, CDR2 SQIVND (reference sequence). This CDR3 reads CASSISVEAFF. In DNA form, the CDR3 reads TGTGCCAGTAGTATCAGTGTTGAAGCTTTCTTT.

V and J are TRBV19 and TRBJ1-2; D is uncertain. The germline V and J ends were trimmed by 5 bases and 4 bases, with 17 bases remaining between them. Germline-derived CDR1 and CDR2 are LNHDA and SQIVND (reference sequence). The CDR3 loop spans 15 amino acids. The CDR3 sequence: CASSAAFGSGYGYTF. CDR3 bases: TGTGCCAGTAGTGCCGCTTTTGGGTCGGGCTATGGCTACACCTTC.

The genes are TRBV29-1 and TRBJ2-3; D is unclear. The length of the CDR3 is 14 residues. V was shortened by 5 bases and J by 0 bases, with 12 bases between the two germline ends. CDR1 SQVTM and CDR2 ANQGSEA come from the germline V gene. CDR3 sequence: CSVNGVSSTDTQYF. As DNA, the CDR3 is TGCAGCGTTAACGGAGTGTCTAGCACAGATACGCAGTATTTT.

This clone showed up just once. This chain uses TRBV6-1 with TRBJ2-2; D call uncertain. V lost 6 bases and J lost 0, with 5 bases in between. Germline V gene lookup returns CDR1 MNHNS and CDR2 SASEGT. The CDR3 has 13 residues. CDR3 region: CASRAANTGELFF. CDR3 DNA: TGTGCCAGCAGGGCGGCGAACACCGGGGAGCTGTTTTTT.

This clone was picked up a small number of times. The chain has TRBV4-3 and TRBJ2-1; D might be TRBD1 (6 bases). Germline V gene lookup returns CDR1 LGHNA and CDR2 YSLEER. The CDR3 has 16 residues. V lost 6 bases to trimming and J lost 2 bases, with 17 bases between them. The CDR3 loop is CASSFLGTNTYNEQFF. The CDR3 nucleotides read TGCGCCAGCAGTTTCCTCGGGACAAACACCTACAATGAGCAGTTCTTC.

This clone showed up just once. This chain links TRBV28 with TRBJ1-1; TRBD1 matches 9 bases. After removal of 5 bases from V and 4 bases from J, the junction contained 8 bases not matched to a gene. This CDR3 region has 15 residues. Germline values: CDR1 MDHEN, CDR2 SYDVKM. The CDR3 region is CASSPGTGLGTEAFF. The CDR3 nucleotides are TGTGCCAGCAGTCCCGGGACAGGGTTGGGCACTGAAGCTTTCTTT.

A few counts support this clone. The V call is TRBV7-2, the J call TRBJ2-2; weak D call: TRBD2 (5 bases). CDR3 size: 15 residues. Deletions cut 2 bases from V and 4 bases from J, with 11 bases between. Germline V lookup: CDR1 SGHTA, CDR2 FQGNSA. CDR3 nucleotides: TGTGCCAGCAGCTTATCCTTTCGGGGCACCGGGGAGCTGTTTTTT. This gives the protein CASSLSFRGTGELFF. Complete variable domain (other parts from reference TRBV7-2 and TRBJ2-2): GAGVSQSPSNKVTEKGKDVELRCDPISGHTALYWYRQSLGQGLEFLIYFQGNSAPDKSGLPSDRFSAERTGGSVSTLTIQRTQQEDSAVYLCASSLSFRGTGELFFGEGSRLTVL.

CDR3 in amino acids: CASSDKTGGERRETQYF. The DNA of the CDR3 is TGTGCCAGCAGTGACAAAACGGGGGGGGAAAGAAGAGAGACCCAGTACTTC. This chain uses TRBV27 with TRBJ2-5, with 8 bases fitting TRBD2. This CDR3 contains 17 residues. J lost 4 bases, V lost 5 bases, and 15 bases had no gene match. Looked up from germline, CDR1 is MNHEY and CDR2 is SMNVEV (reference sequence).

This clone has just one count. The chain links TRBV19 to TRBJ1-2, with a weak D call TRBD1 (6 bases). Trimming removed 9 bases at V and 4 bases at J, with 18 bases between. The CDR3 contains 14 residues. From germline, CDR1 is LNHDA and CDR2 SQIVND (reference sequence). CDR3 DNA: TGTGCCAGCACTTGGGACAACTCCCGCTATGGCTACACCTTC. This gives the protein CASTWDNSRYGYTF.

There are a few counts of this clone. This rearrangement joins TRBV7-9 to TRBJ2-7; no reliable D call. Trimming pared 5 bases from V and 2 bases from J, leaving 10 bases between. Germline V lookup: CDR1 SEHNR, CDR2 FQNEAQ (reference sequence). This CDR3 is 13 amino acids long. CDR3 nucleotide sequence: TGTGCCAGCAGCCCTGTTGAGGCCTACGAGCAGTACTTC. Protein: CASSPVEAYEQYF.

This clone occurred a few times. The chain combines TRBV2 with TRBJ2-3; TRBD1 matches at 11 bases. This CDR3 spans 15 amino acids. Germline V gives CDR1 SNHLY, CDR2 FYNNEI. The junction had 6 bases not matched to a gene; V was cut back by 6 bases and J by 4 bases. CDR3 coding DNA: TGTGCCAGCAGGAGGGACAGGGGGTTGCCAGATACGCAGTATTTT. Residues: CASRRDRGLPDTQYF.

This chain connects TRBV19 to TRBJ2-7; D is perhaps TRBD1 (5 bases). Germline V gene lookup returns CDR1 LNHDA and CDR2 SQIVND (reference sequence). The CDR3 has 14 residues. The V and J ends lost 6 bases and 2 bases respectively, with 14 bases between them. The DNA for the CDR3 is TGTGCCAGTAGCCCCCGGACACAACCCTACGAGCAGTACTTC. Its translation is CASSPRTQPYEQYF.

This clone occurred a few times. The chain employs TRBV7-9 and TRBJ2-5; D gene unclear. This CDR3 is 14 amino acids long. V was clipped by 1 base and J by 2 bases, with 8 bases between them. Looked up from germline, CDR1 is SEHNR and CDR2 is FQNEAQ (reference sequence). Here the CDR3 DNA reads TGTGCCAGCAGCTTAGTACAGAGTCAAGAGACCCAGTACTTC. Its protein is CASSLVQSQETQYF.

The gene calls are TRBV5-1 and TRBJ1-1; a possible D gene is TRBD1 (5 bases). The germline CDR1 and CDR2 sequences are SGHRS and YFSETQ. With 4 bases removed from V and 1 base from J, the gap between germline ends came to 20 bases. The CDR3 contains 17 residues. Here the CDR3 DNA reads TGCGCCAGCAGCCTACGACATCAGGGTTCGGGGAACACTGAAGCTTTCTTT. Translating it yields CASSLRHQGSGNTEAFF.

A note on this clone: An end of the junction does not agree with germline; a read error may underlie this. This chain links TRBV28 with TRBJ1-5; 7 bases agree with TRBD1. Germline lookup yields CDR1 MDHEN and CDR2 SYDVKM. The CDR3 runs to 12 residues. As DNA, the CDR3 is TGTGCCAGTCAAGGGGGCAACCAGCCCCAGCATTTT. Amino acid sequence: CASQGGNQPQHF.

This sequence joins TRBV18 and TRBJ1-6; TRBD1 aligns across 7 bases. There are 14 residues in the CDR3. With 5 bases clipped from V and 7 bases from J, the junction kept 5 bases outside the gene matches. Germline CDR1 KGHSH, CDR2 LQKENI. The CDR3 here is CASSARDRNSPLHF. The CDR3 bases are TGTGCCAGCTCAGCCCGGGACAGAAATTCACCCCTCCACTTT. Full variable domain (outside the CDR3, taken from reference TRBV18 and TRBJ1-6): NAGVMQNPRHLVRRRGQEARLRCSPMKGHSHVYWYRQLPEEGLKFMVYLQKENIIDESGMPKERFSAEFPKEGPSILRIQQVVRGDSAAYFCASSARDRNSPLHFGNGTRLTVT.

The chain combines TRBV28 with TRBJ2-1; 11 bases map to TRBD2. The CDR3 loop spans 17 amino acids. Germline-derived CDR1 and CDR2 are MDHEN and SYDVKM. V shed 8 bases and J 5 bases; nucleotides not matched to a gene: 14. CDR3 protein: CASRDRETSGGHNEQFF. The CDR3 nucleotides read TGTGCCAGCCGGGACAGGGAAACTAGCGGGGGTCACAATGAGCAGTTCTTC.

CDR3 coding DNA: TGTGCCAGCAGCCGGGACAGGCTCTATGGCTACACCTTC. The encoded protein is CASSRDRLYGYTF. This chain connects TRBV5-6 to TRBJ1-2; 8 bases line up with TRBD1. Germline-derived CDR1 and CDR2 are SGHDT and YYEEEE. The V gene end was trimmed by 4 bases and the J gene end by 4 bases; junction bases not matched to a gene: 3. This CDR3 has 13 amino acids. Full variable domain (outside the CDR3, taken from reference TRBV5-6 and TRBJ1-2): DAGVTQSPTHLIKTRGQQVTLRCSPKSGHDTVSWYQQALGQGPQFIFQYYEEEERQRGNFPDRFSGHQFPNYSSELNVNALLLGDSALYLCASSRDRLYGYTFGSGTRLTVV.